A selection of T cell receptor beta chains follows, all from one sample in a study of blood T cell repertoires in COVID-19. The data were produced by immunoSEQ multiplex PCR, yet TCRdb's version contains in-frame clones alone and is incomplete. The table has fewer than 110,000 clones, about 90% seen once. Sample: peripheral blood. All receptors derive from a young woman with acute or convalescent COVID-19. Each CDR3 is given with its conserved first and last residue. Fields, in order: V gene, clone size, D gene, J gene, CDR3 protein, CDR3 DNA. D genes are given only for firm matches. Clone size appears in some rows only: once, few, many, or a class for an expanded clone.

V: TRBV9; size: NA; D: TRBD2; J: TRBJ2-1; CDR3: CASSVGASGGVDNEQFF; DNA: TGTGCCAGCAGCGTAGGGGCTAGCGGGGGGGTTGACAATGAGCAGTTCTTC
V: TRBV30; size: NA; D: TRBD1; J: TRBJ2-1; CDR3: CAWSVLMKGAGQFF; DNA: TGTGCCTGGAGTGTACTGATGAAGGGGGCCGGGCAGTTCTTC
V: TRBV28; size: NA; D: TRBD2; J: TRBJ2-7; CDR3: CASSFQAGGLDF; DNA: TGTGCCAGCAGTTTTCAAGCGGGGGGGCTAGACTTC
V: TRBV6-5; size: once; D: NA; J: TRBJ1-2; CDR3: CAIRDWPVEKGYTF; DNA: TGTGCCATCCGGGACTGGCCGGTAGAGAAGGGCTACACCTTC
V: TRBV10-3; size: NA; D: TRBD1; J: TRBJ2-7; CDR3: CATRTGGFRYEQYF; DNA: TGTGCCACAAGGACAGGGGGTTTTCGCTACGAGCAGTACTTC
V: TRBV5-8; size: NA; D: NA; J: TRBJ1-5; CDR3: CASSPRWGQGQPQHF; DNA: TGTGCCAGCAGCCCCAGGTGGGGGCAGGGACAGCCCCAGCATTTT
V: TRBV5-1; size: NA; D: TRBD1; J: TRBJ1-2; CDR3: CASSLGGTGYGYTF; DNA: TGCGCCAGCAGCTTGGGAGGGACAGGGTATGGCTACACCTTC
V: TRBV7-2; size: NA; D: NA; J: TRBJ2-7; CDR3: CASSSPSRPGYEQYF; DNA: TGTGCCAGCAGCTCCCCTAGCAGGCCGGGCTACGAGCAGTACTTC
V: TRBV2; size: NA; D: NA; J: TRBJ1-1; CDR3: CASTRRGGDRQAFF; DNA: TGTGCCAGCACGCGACGGGGGGGAGACCGTCAAGCTTTCTTT
V: TRBV6-4; size: NA; D: NA; J: TRBJ1-5; CDR3: CASSGGGGEQPQHF; DNA: TGTGCCAGCAGTGGAGGGGGGGGAGAACAGCCCCAGCATTTT
V: TRBV5-1; size: NA; D: NA; J: TRBJ2-7; CDR3: CASSLFNSYEQYF; DNA: TGCGCCAGCAGCTTGTTTAACTCCTACGAGCAGTACTTC
V: TRBV2; size: NA; D: TRBD1; J: TRBJ2-7; CDR3: CASRTGTDPYEQYF; DNA: TGTGCCAGCAGAACCGGGACAGATCCTTACGAGCAGTACTTC
V: TRBV4-1; size: once; D: TRBD1; J: TRBJ1-1; CDR3: CASSHRTGDTEAFF; DNA: TGCGCCAGCAGCCATCGGACAGGGGACACTGAAGCTTTCTTT
V: TRBV19; size: NA; D: TRBD1; J: TRBJ1-1; CDR3: CASKDRVNTEAFF; DNA: TGTGCCAGTAAGGACAGGGTTAACACTGAAGCTTTCTTT
V: TRBV5-4; size: NA; D: NA; J: TRBJ1-6; CDR3: CASSFLGAESPLHF; DNA: TGTGCCAGCAGCTTTTTGGGGGCTGAATCACCCCTCCACTTT
V: TRBV7-3; size: NA; D: TRBD2; J: TRBJ2-7; CDR3: CASSPSGAGEQYF; DNA: TGTGCCAGCAGCCCTAGCGGTGCGGGCGAGCAGTACTTC
V: TRBV5-1; size: once; D: TRBD1; J: TRBJ1-6; CDR3: CASSQSQGGNSPLHF; DNA: TGCGCCAGCAGCCAATCACAGGGGGGTAATTCACCCCTCCACTTT
V: TRBV12-3/TRBV12-4; size: NA; D: NA; J: TRBJ2-1; CDR3: CASSHPWTEEQFF; DNA: TGTGCCAGCAGCCACCCCTGGACTGAAGAGCAGTTCTTC
V: TRBV6-6; size: NA; D: NA; J: TRBJ2-7; CDR3: CASSYSSAGATYEQYF; DNA: TGTGCCAGCAGTTACAGTTCGGCAGGGGCAACCTACGAGCAGTACTTC
V: TRBV6-5; size: NA; D: NA; J: TRBJ1-6; CDR3: CASSYEGSYNSPLHF; DNA: TGTGCCAGCAGTTACGAGGGCTCCTATAATTCACCCCTCCACTTT
V: TRBV2; size: NA; D: TRBD1; J: TRBJ2-5; CDR3: CASSGDRGVGETQYF; DNA: TGTGCCAGCAGTGGGGACAGGGGGGTTGGGGAGACCCAGTACTTC
V: TRBV11-2; size: NA; D: NA; J: TRBJ2-7; CDR3: CASSFGAIGYEQYF; DNA: TGTGCCAGCAGCTTTGGGGCTATCGGCTACGAGCAGTACTTC
V: TRBV5-1; size: NA; D: TRBD2; J: TRBJ2-1; CDR3: CASSLGTSGLSYNEQFF; DNA: TGCGCCAGCAGCTTGGGTACTAGCGGACTCTCCTACAATGAGCAGTTCTTC
V: TRBV20-1; size: NA; D: NA; J: TRBJ1-1; CDR3: CSPLNTEAFF; DNA: TGCAGTCCATTGAACACTGAAGCTTTCTTT
V: TRBV19; size: NA; D: NA; J: TRBJ1-6; CDR3: CASSSRQVGDSPLHF; DNA: TGTGCCAGTAGCTCCAGACAGGTGGGCGATTCACCCCTCCACTTT
V: TRBV7-8; size: few; D: TRBD1; J: TRBJ2-1; CDR3: CASSYRGQGAISSYNEQFF; DNA: TGTGCCAGCAGCTACCGGGGACAGGGGGCGATCTCTTCCTACAATGAGCAGTTCTTC
V: TRBV27; size: once; D: TRBD1; J: TRBJ1-6; CDR3: CASSLAGQGYNSPLHF; DNA: TGTGCCAGCAGTTTAGCGGGACAGGGCTATAATTCACCCCTCCACTTT
V: TRBV7-9; size: once; D: TRBD1; J: TRBJ1-3; CDR3: CASSRGQSSGNTIYF; DNA: TGTGCCAGCAGCCGGGGACAGAGCTCTGGAAACACCATATATTTT
V: TRBV30; size: few; D: NA; J: TRBJ2-7; CDR3: CAWSVRDTYEQYF; DNA: TGTGCCTGGAGTGTACGGGACACCTACGAGCAGTACTTC
V: TRBV30; size: NA; D: NA; J: TRBJ1-2; CDR3: CAWKTGSVYGYTF; DNA: TGTGCCTGGAAAACAGGGTCTGTCTATGGCTACACCTTC
V: TRBV30; size: NA; D: TRBD1; J: TRBJ1-1; CDR3: CAWNRGGGSTEAFF; DNA: TGTGCCTGGAACAGAGGGGGCGGAAGCACTGAAGCTTTCTTT
V: TRBV6-5; size: NA; D: TRBD1; J: TRBJ2-7; CDR3: CASSSGQRVISYEQYF; DNA: TGTGCCAGCAGTTCGGGACAGCGAGTTATTTCCTACGAGCAGTACTTC